The next 27 T cell receptor beta chains were all read from a single sample in a study of blood T cell repertoires in COVID-19. Some clones are missing from TCRdb's copy, which holds only in-frame ones; the method was immunoSEQ multiplex PCR. The repertoire consists of more than 150,000 clones, with about four fifths occurring once and the leading ten covering roughly an eighth. Material for sequencing was peripheral blood. Receptors were obtained from a woman of 80 years or more with COVID-19, enrolled during active disease.

The chain is built from TRBV2 and TRBJ1-2, with D tentatively TRBD1 (5 bases). Looked up from germline, CDR1 is SNHLY and CDR2 is FYNNEI. Trimming stripped 1 base from V and 5 bases from J, with 20 bases between. CDR3 length: 17 amino acids. CDR3 nucleotide sequence: TGTGCCAGCAGTGAAGGTGCTGTGGGGAGGGGTGGTTATGGCTACACCTTC. Amino acid sequence: CASSEGAVGRGGYGYTF.

The chain combines TRBV2 with TRBJ2-5; possible D gene TRBD2, 5 bases. The CDR3 runs to 15 residues. Trimming removed 7 bases from V and 2 bases from J, with 17 bases in between. Germline V lookup: CDR1 SNHLY, CDR2 FYNNEI. CDR3 nucleotide sequence: TGTGCCAGCATGGAGTCGACTAACCCTCAAGAGACCCAGTACTTC. Its protein product is CASMESTNPQETQYF.

The chain recombines TRBV6-5 with TRBJ2-3; TRBD2 matches 9 bases. CDR3 size: 16 residues. In germline, CDR1 is MNHEY, CDR2 SVGAGI. V dropped 2 bases and J dropped 3; count of bases not matched to a gene: 6. The CDR3 spells CASSYGGRARTDTQYF. As DNA, the CDR3 is TGTGCCAGCAGTTACGGCGGGAGGGCCCGGACAGATACGCAGTATTTT.

This rearrangement joins TRBV6-5 to TRBJ2-1; tentative D call: TRBD1 (6 bases). Between the trimmed V and J ends, which lost 5 bases and 7 bases, there was a span of 15 bases. Germline V gene lookup returns CDR1 MNHEY and CDR2 SVGAGI. CDR3 length equals 14 residues. CDR3 amino acids: CASSPFRGRNEQFF. Written as DNA, the CDR3 is TGTGCCAGCAGTCCATTCAGGGGTCGGAATGAGCAGTTCTTC.

Here the CDR3 reads CASSGVSREQYF. CDR3 nucleotides: TGTGCCAGCAGCGGGGTGTCGAGGGAGCAGTACTTC. The chain has TRBV9 and TRBJ2-7, with no clear D. Trimming stripped 3 bases from V and 7 bases from J, with 11 bases between. The germline V gene has CDR1 SGDLS and CDR2 YYNGEE. This CDR3 region has 12 residues.

The genes are TRBV3-1 (or the pseudogene TRBV3-2) and TRBJ1-2; D possibly corresponds to TRBD1 (5 bases). V was pared by 0 bases and J by 6 bases, with 11 bases between. The CDR3 length is 14 residues. Per the germline V gene, CDR1 is LGHDT and CDR2 is YNNKEL (reference sequence). As DNA, the CDR3 is TGTGCCAGCAGCCAAGATGTGGGGCGCGATGGCTACACCTTC. It specifies CASSQDVGRDGYTF.

The V gene is TRBV27, the J gene TRBJ2-1; weak D call: TRBD1 (5 bases). Trimming pared 6 bases from V and 2 bases from J, leaving 8 bases between. Germline V lookup: CDR1 MNHEY, CDR2 SMNVEV (reference sequence). This CDR3 is 13 amino acids long. The CDR3 protein is CASSLDTYNEQFF. The CDR3 DNA reads TGTGCCAGCAGCCTGGACACCTACAATGAGCAGTTCTTC.

This clone occurred a few times. The V gene is TRBV12-3 or TRBV12-4, the J gene TRBJ2-2; TRBD2 might be the D (6 bases). Trimming stripped 5 bases from V and 7 bases from J, with 8 bases between. There are 12 residues in the CDR3. This CDR3 is CASSRRGGELFF. For the CDR3, the DNA is TGTGCCAGCAGTAGGCGGGGCGGGGAGCTGTTTTTT.

The CDR3 spells CASSLGPSGLSTDTQYF. DNA for the CDR3: TGTGCCAGCAGCTTAGGCCCCTCGGGACTTTCCACAGATACGCAGTATTTT. The chain uses TRBV7-2 and TRBJ2-3; possibly TRBD2 for D (6 bases). Germline-derived CDR1 and CDR2 are SGHTA and FQGNSA. V was cut by 1 base and J by 2 bases, with 16 bases left in between. The CDR3 is 17 amino acids.

With regard to this clone: A junction boundary mismatches the germline segment, possibly from a read error. Other DNA sequences in this sample translate to the same CDR3. V gene TRBV4-3 combines with J gene TRBJ1-1, with 7 bases identical to TRBD1. The CDR3 runs 15 residues. The germline V gene has CDR1 LGHNA and CDR2 YSLEER. In DNA form, the CDR3 reads TGCGCCAGCAGCCAAGATCAGGGGGAGGACACTGAAGCTTTTTTT. Protein product: CASSQDQGEDTEAFF.

The chain combines TRBV9 with TRBJ1-5, with D maybe TRBD1 (6 bases). The CDR3 consists of 16 residues. The germline gives CDR1 SGDLS, CDR2 YYNGEE. V lost 0 bases and J 0 bases, leaving 10 bases between the germline ends. CDR3 loop: CASSVGPGDSNQPQHF. CDR3 DNA: TGTGCCAGCAGCGTAGGCCCAGGGGATAGCAATCAGCCCCAGCATTTT.

J is TRBJ2-3 and V is TRBV9; TRBD2 matches 7 bases. Germline V gene lookup returns CDR1 SGDLS and CDR2 YYNGEE. V lost 0 bases and J lost 2; bases outside the gene matches: 3. The CDR3 covers 15 residues. CDR3 in DNA: TGTGCCAGCAGCGTAGAGGCGGGAGACACAGATACGCAGTATTTT. This translates into CASSVEAGDTDTQYF.

The chain employs TRBV5-6 and TRBJ2-1, with TRBD2 matching 11 bases. With 0 bases clipped from V and 13 bases from J, the junction kept 15 bases outside the gene matches. The germline gives CDR1 SGHDT, CDR2 YYEEEE. CDR3 length: 17 residues. The CDR3 here is CASSLGLAGNYPIHQFF. CDR3 in DNA: TGTGCCAGCAGCTTGGGACTAGCGGGAAATTATCCGATCCATCAGTTCTTC.

The genes are TRBV19 and TRBJ2-2; 8 bases are shared with TRBD2. Germline CDR1 and CDR2: LNHDA and SQIVND (reference sequence). The V and J ends lost 4 bases and 6 bases, in that order; junction bases with no gene match: 7. The CDR3 is made up of 15 amino acids. Here the CDR3 reads CASSTGQREPGELFF. Written as DNA, the CDR3 is TGTGCCAGTAGTACGGGCCAGCGGGAGCCCGGGGAGCTGTTTTTT.

The chain couples TRBV5-4 to TRBJ1-2, with 9 positions matching TRBD1. The CDR3 length is 16 residues. V shed 2 bases and J 3 bases; nucleotides not matched to a gene: 8. Germline CDR1 SGHNT, CDR2 YYREEE (reference sequence). Here the CDR3 DNA reads TGTGCCAGCAGCTTTCAGCAGGGACAGGGCGACTATGGCTACACCTTC. Translating gives CASSFQQGQGDYGYTF.

The rearrangement joins TRBV14 to TRBJ2-6, with 8 bases fitting TRBD2. Germline CDR1 SGHDN, CDR2 FVKESK. The CDR3 is made up of 24 amino acids. J lost 0 bases, V lost 1 base, and 23 bases had no gene match. This CDR3 reads CASSQVFHFSSERTSRSGANVLTF. CDR3 nucleotides: TGTGCCAGCAGCCAAGTTTTCCACTTCAGCTCCGAAAGGACTAGCCGCTCTGGGGCCAACGTCCTGACTTTC.

This clone showed up just once. This chain uses TRBV6-2 or TRBV6-3 with TRBJ2-7; D possibly corresponds to TRBD1 (6 bases). Germline V gene lookup returns CDR1 MNHEY and CDR2 SVGEGT. The germline V and J ends were trimmed by 2 bases and 2 bases, with 13 bases remaining between them. This CDR3 comprises 15 residues. The DNA of the CDR3 is TGTGCCAGCAGTTACGGGGGACACCTGACCTACGAGCAGTACTTC. This translates into CASSYGGHLTYEQYF.

V and J are TRBV29-1 and TRBJ2-7; TRBD1 matches at 11 bases. This CDR3 contains 12 residues. Germline-derived CDR1 and CDR2 are SQVTM and ANQGSEA. V lost 4 bases to trimming and J lost 5 bases; unmatched junction nucleotides: 1. The CDR3 spells CSVGTGGNEQYF. The CDR3 DNA is TGCAGCGTTGGGACAGGGGGCAACGAGCAGTACTTC.

This clone has more than one count but fewer than ten. This chain links TRBV5-4 with TRBJ2-2; 12 nucleotides match TRBD1. The trim removed 0 bases at V and 6 bases at J, leaving 6 bases unmatched. The CDR3 has 17 residues. Germline-derived CDR1 and CDR2 are SGHNT and YYREEE (reference sequence). The chain's CDR3 is CASSLGPGQGAAGELFF. Here the CDR3 DNA reads TGTGCCAGCAGCTTGGGACCGGGACAGGGGGCGGCCGGGGAGCTGTTTTTT.

The CDR3 loop reads CATLLEGGYYGYTF. As DNA, the CDR3 is TGCGCCACTTTACTAGAAGGGGGCTACTATGGCTACACCTTC. This chain links TRBV10-2 with TRBJ1-2; TRBD1 agrees at 7 bases. Per germline, CDR1 WSHSY and CDR2 SAAADI. J lost 3 bases, V lost 10 bases, and 11 bases had no gene match. The CDR3 is made up of 14 amino acids.

This clone was detected a few times. The J gene is TRBJ2-1, the V gene TRBV7-2; D gene ambiguous. V was shortened by 1 base and J by 0 bases, with 7 bases between the two germline ends. Germline assignment: CDR1 SGHTA and CDR2 FQGNSA. The CDR3 runs to 15 residues. In nucleotides, the CDR3 is TGTGCCAGCAGCTTAGGAAGTAGCTCCTACAATGAGCAGTTCTTC. Its translation is CASSLGSSSYNEQFF.

The rearrangement links TRBV7-9 to TRBJ2-2, with TRBD2 as a possible D gene (6 bases). The CDR3 runs to 15 residues. V was clipped by 5 bases and J by 4 bases, with 14 bases between them. Germline V gene sequence: CDR1 SEHNR, CDR2 FQNEAQ (reference sequence). The CDR3 loop reads CASSAPGTATGELFF. CDR3 in DNA: TGTGCCAGCAGCGCCCCCGGGACTGCCACCGGGGAGCTGTTTTTT.

This clone was picked up a small number of times. The rearrangement uses TRBV6-5 and TRBJ1-1, with 10 positions matching TRBD1. The germline V gene encodes CDR1 MNHEY and CDR2 SVGAGI. This CDR3 region has 15 residues. The V gene end was trimmed by 2 bases and the J gene end by 4 bases; junction bases not matched to a gene: 4. CDR3 coding DNA: TGTGCCAGCAGTTACGGGACAGGGGTGGGCACTGAAGCTTTCTTT. It is translated as CASSYGTGVGTEAFF.

The CDR3 DNA reads TGCAGTGCTAGTGAACATAAGCGGTACAGCTACGAGCAGTACTTC. This sequence encodes CSASEHKRYSYEQYF. This chain uses TRBV20-1 with TRBJ2-7; D perhaps matches TRBD2 (5 bases). V was cut by 3 bases and J by 3 bases, with 18 bases left in between. The CDR3 consists of 15 residues. Germline V gene lookup returns CDR1 DFQATT and CDR2 SNEGSKA (reference sequence).

The V call is TRBV6-5, the J call TRBJ1-6; D possibly corresponds to TRBD1 (6 bases). The CDR3 extends over 15 amino acids. Between the trimmed V and J ends, which lost 0 bases and 9 bases, there was a span of 12 bases. From germline, CDR1 is MNHEY and CDR2 SVGAGI. Written as DNA, the CDR3 is TGTGCCAGCAGTTACTCGGGGGCCATGGGTTCACCCCTCCACTTT. Protein sequence: CASSYSGAMGSPLHF.

The rearrangement uses TRBV10-3 and TRBJ1-2, with TRBD1 matching 9 bases. CDR3 length: 15 residues. Germline CDR1 reads ENHRY; CDR2 reads SYGVKD. Germline trimming cut 7 bases from V and 4 bases from J; bases unmatched to any gene: 10. This CDR3 reads CAITPTGTGSYGYTF. In DNA form, the CDR3 reads TGTGCCATCACCCCTACCGGGACAGGGTCCTATGGCTACACCTTC.

V usage is TRBV5-1 and J usage is TRBJ2-3; TRBD1 agrees at 10 bases. V dropped 8 bases and J dropped 3; count of bases not matched to a gene: 6. This CDR3 region has 14 residues. From germline, CDR1 is SGHRS and CDR2 YFSETQ. CDR3 in amino acids: CASEGTGETDTQYF. DNA of the CDR3: TGCGCCAGTGAAGGGACAGGGGAGACAGATACGCAGTATTTT.